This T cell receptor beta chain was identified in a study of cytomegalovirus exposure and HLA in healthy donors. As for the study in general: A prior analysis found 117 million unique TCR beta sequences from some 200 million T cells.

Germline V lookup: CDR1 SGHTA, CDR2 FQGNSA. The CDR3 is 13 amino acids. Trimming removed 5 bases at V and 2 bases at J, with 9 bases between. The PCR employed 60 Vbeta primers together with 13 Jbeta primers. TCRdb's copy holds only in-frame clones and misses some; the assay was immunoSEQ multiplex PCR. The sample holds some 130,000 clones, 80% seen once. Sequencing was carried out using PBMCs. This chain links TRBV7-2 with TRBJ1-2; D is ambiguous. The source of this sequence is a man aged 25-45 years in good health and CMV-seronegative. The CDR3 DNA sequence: TGTGCCAGCAGCCCAGACACAAACTATGGCTACACCTTC. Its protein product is CASSPDTNYGYTF.